This TCR beta chain was profiled in a study of blood T cell repertoires in COVID-19. In the study overall: COVID-19 samples from acute and convalescent phases originated in the United States, Italy and Spain. The cDNA or gDNA used as material had been derived from T cells, B-cell-depleted T cells, or PBMCs.

The protocol was immunoSEQ multiplex PCR, while the TCRdb copy is restricted to in-frame clones and leaves out a portion. The sample carries 75,000 to 100,000 clones, 87% recorded once. CDR1 and CDR2 (germline): SGHRS, YFSETQ. CDR3 length: 16 residues. V trimming: 5 bases; J trimming: 5 bases; junction bases outside the gene matches: 8. The specimen was peripheral blood. This TCR was recovered from a human donor with acute or convalescent COVID-19. The donor label of this sample is uncertain. The chain is built from TRBV5-1 and TRBJ2-2; 11 bases map to TRBD2. DNA for the CDR3: TGCGCCAGCAGTCCTACTAGCGGGGGCCGAACCGGGGAGCTGTTTTTT. Protein sequence: CASSPTSGGRTGELFF. The full variable domain, in which reference TRBV5-1 and TRBJ2-2 provide the parts outside the CDR3, is KAGVTQTPRYLIKTRGQQVTLSCSPISGHRSVSWYQQTPGQGLQFLFEYFSETQRNKGNFPGRFSGRQFSNSRSEMNVSTLELGDSALYLCASSPTSGGRTGELFFGEGSRLTVL.